This TCR beta chain comes out of a study of spatial heterogeneity in lung cancer. Regarding time point: sample taken at primary tumor resection. This clonotype occurred many times. What it binds is not known. Study-wide results and caveats: The study found that expanded intratumoral alpha and beta TCR counts tracked tumor mutation counts.

TCRdb redid the calling of the 5' RACE reads with MiXCR, one entry per CDR3 protein. The sample lists about 15,000 distinct CDR3 sequences; 7.3% were seen once. Sample: lung tumor tissue, taken at surgery. The origin of this receptor is a male donor with early-stage non-small cell lung cancer.

The CDR3 coding sequence is TGTGCCATCAGGAAACAGGGAGGGGATGAGCAGTTCTTC. It translates to CAIRKQGGDEQFF. This chain joins TRBV10-3 and TRBJ2-1, with D maybe TRBD2 (7 bases). V was shortened by 6 bases and J by 8 bases, with 14 bases between the two germline ends. Germline values: CDR1 ENHRY, CDR2 SYGVKD. This CDR3 comprises 13 residues.